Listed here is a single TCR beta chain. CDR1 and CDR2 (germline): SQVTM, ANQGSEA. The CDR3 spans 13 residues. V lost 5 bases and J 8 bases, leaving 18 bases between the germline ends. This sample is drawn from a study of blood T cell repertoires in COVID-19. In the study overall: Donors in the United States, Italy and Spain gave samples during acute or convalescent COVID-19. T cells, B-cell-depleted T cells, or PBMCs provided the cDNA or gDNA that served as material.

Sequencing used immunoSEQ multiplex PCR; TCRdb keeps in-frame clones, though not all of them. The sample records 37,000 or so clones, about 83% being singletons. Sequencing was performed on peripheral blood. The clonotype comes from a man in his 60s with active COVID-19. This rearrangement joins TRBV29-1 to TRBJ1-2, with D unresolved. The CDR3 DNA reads TGCAGCGTTCTCCCAGGCGAGCGGGTCGGCTACACCTTC. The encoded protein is CSVLPGERVGYTF.